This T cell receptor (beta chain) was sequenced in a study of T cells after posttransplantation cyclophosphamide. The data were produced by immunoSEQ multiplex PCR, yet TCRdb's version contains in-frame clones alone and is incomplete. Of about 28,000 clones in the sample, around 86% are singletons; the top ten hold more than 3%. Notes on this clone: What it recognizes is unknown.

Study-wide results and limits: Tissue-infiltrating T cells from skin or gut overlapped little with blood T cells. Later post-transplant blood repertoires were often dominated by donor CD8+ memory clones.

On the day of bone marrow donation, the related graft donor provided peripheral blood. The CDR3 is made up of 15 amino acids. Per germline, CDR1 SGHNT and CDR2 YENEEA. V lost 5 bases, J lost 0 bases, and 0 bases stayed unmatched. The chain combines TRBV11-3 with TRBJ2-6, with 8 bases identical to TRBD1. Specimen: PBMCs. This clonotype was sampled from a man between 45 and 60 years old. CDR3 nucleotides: TGTGCCAGCAGCGGACAGGGCTCTGGGGCCAACGTCCTGACTTTC. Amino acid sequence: CASSGQGSGANVLTF.